This passage covers 28 T cell receptor beta chains from one sample sequenced in a study of cytomegalovirus exposure and HLA in healthy donors. PCR was performed using 60 Vbeta and 13 Jbeta primers. Generated by immunoSEQ multiplex PCR, the TCRdb table keeps only in-frame clones and is missing some. Seen here are 90,000 to 140,000 clones, roughly 79% observed once, and the top ten hold under 1.5%. Sequenced: PBMCs. The receptor set was obtained from a middle-aged man in good health and CMV-seronegative.

The rearrangement joins TRBV5-1 to TRBJ2-7; TRBD2 aligns across 11 bases. Trimming took 7 bases from V and 4 from J; bases not matched to a gene: 10. There are 15 residues in the CDR3. Looked up from germline, CDR1 is SGHRS and CDR2 is YFSETQ. The CDR3 sequence: CASAPESSGRYEQYF. The CDR3 bases are TGCGCCAGCGCCCCCGAGTCTAGCGGGAGGTACGAGCAGTACTTC. Complete variable domain (other parts from reference TRBV5-1 and TRBJ2-7): KAGVTQTPRYLIKTRGQQVTLSCSPISGHRSVSWYQQTPGQGLQFLFEYFSETQRNKGNFPGRFSGRQFSNSRSEMNVSTLELGDSALYLCASAPESSGRYEQYFGPGTRLTVT.

The rearrangement uses TRBV7-9 and TRBJ2-3; 9 bases fit TRBD1. With 10 bases clipped from V and 2 bases from J, the junction kept 13 bases outside the gene matches. The CDR3 is made up of 16 amino acids. Looked up from germline, CDR1 is SEHNR and CDR2 is FQNEAQ (reference sequence). CDR3 in amino acids: CAIPPPGQGSTDTQYF. The CDR3 DNA reads as TGTGCCATTCCACCGCCGGGACAGGGTTCCACAGATACGCAGTATTTT.

The chain combines TRBV29-1 with TRBJ2-5, with TRBD1 matching 9 bases. V was clipped by 3 bases and J by 11 bases; unmatched bases: 4. Germline lookup yields CDR1 SQVTM and CDR2 ANQGSEA. There are 11 residues in the CDR3. CDR3 residues: CSVETGGEQYF. CDR3 coding DNA: TGCAGCGTTGAGACAGGGGGAGAGCAGTACTTC.

The chain is built from TRBV25-1 and TRBJ2-3, with 7 nucleotides matching TRBD1. V gave up 6 bases and J gave up 0 bases; unmatched junction bases: 9. Germline V lookup: CDR1 MGHDK, CDR2 SYGVNS. The CDR3 runs 16 residues. CDR3: CASSATPGQSTDTQYF. CDR3 DNA sequence: TGTGCCAGCAGCGCCACTCCGGGACAGAGCACAGATACGCAGTATTTT. Drawing the rest from reference TRBV25-1 and TRBJ2-3, the complete variable domain is EADIYQTPRYLVIGTGKKITLECSQTMGHDKMYWYQQDPGMELHLIHYSYGVNSTEKGDLSSESTVSRIRTEHFPLTLESARPSHTSQYLCASSATPGQSTDTQYFGPGTRLTVL.

The gene calls are TRBV15 and TRBJ1-3; TRBD1 matches 10 bases. Germline CDR1 and CDR2: LNHNV and YYDKDF (reference sequence). The CDR3 totals 16 residues. The V and J ends lost 2 bases and 4 bases, in that order; junction bases with no gene match: 5. DNA of the CDR3: TGTGCCACCAGCAGAAACAGACAGGGGGCGGGAAACACCATATATTTT. Protein product: CATSRNRQGAGNTIYF.

The V call is TRBV27, the J call TRBJ2-1; TRBD1 agrees at 9 bases. Germline loops: CDR1 MNHEY, CDR2 SMNVEV (reference sequence). This CDR3 has 15 residues. The trim removed 7 bases at V and 8 bases at J, leaving 12 bases unmatched. This chain's CDR3 is CASTLGQGIWDEQFF. The CDR3 region has the DNA TGTGCCAGCACTTTGGGACAGGGCATATGGGATGAGCAGTTCTTC.

The V gene is TRBV10-3, the J gene TRBJ2-7; TRBD1 matches at 8 bases. The ends lost 10 bases at V and 5 bases at J; junction bases unmatched: 13. The CDR3 sequence is 14 residues long. Germline V gene data show CDR1 as ENHRY and CDR2 as SYGVKD. CDR3 DNA: TGTGCCACTTTGGACAGGGATGGGGGGCACGAGCAGTACTTC. Translated: CATLDRDGGHEQYF.

The chain uses TRBV11-2 and TRBJ2-1, with 9 bases aligning to TRBD2. The V gene's germline CDR1 is SGHAT and CDR2 FQNNGV. The V gene end was trimmed by 5 bases and the J gene end by 7 bases; junction bases not matched to a gene: 3. The CDR3 spans 13 residues. CDR3 sequence: CASSPAGGNEQFF. DNA of the CDR3: TGTGCCAGCAGCCCGGCGGGGGGGAATGAGCAGTTCTTC.

This chain uses TRBV29-1 with TRBJ2-5; 10 nucleotides line up with TRBD2. This CDR3 comprises 12 residues. CDR1 is SQVTM and CDR2 is ANQGSEA in the germline V gene. V shed 7 bases, J shed 5 bases, and the junction held 4 bases outside the gene matches. CDR3 nucleotides: TGCAGCGATTATAGCGGGGGGGAGACCCAGTACTTC. Translating it yields CSDYSGGETQYF.

The J gene is TRBJ1-5, the V gene TRBV30, with TRBD1 matching 8 bases. There are 14 residues in the CDR3. V lost 3 bases and J lost 4; bases outside the gene matches: 5. Per the germline V gene, CDR1 is GTSNPN and CDR2 is SVGIG (reference sequence). The CDR3 here is CAWSPGTGNQPQHF. The CDR3, as DNA: TGTGCCTGGAGCCCCGGGACAGGTAATCAGCCCCAGCATTTT.

The chain carries TRBV7-9 and TRBJ2-5, with unresolved D. Germline CDR1 is SEHNR and CDR2 is FQNEAQ (reference sequence). The CDR3 loop spans 14 amino acids. The germline V and J ends were trimmed by 5 bases and 1 base, with 11 bases remaining between them. CDR3 coding DNA: TGTGCCAGCAGCGCTACTGCCCTCCAAGAGACCCAGTACTTC. Translating it yields CASSATALQETQYF.

This chain links TRBV5-1 with TRBJ2-7; the match to TRBD2 covers 9 bases. Germline assignment: CDR1 SGHRS and CDR2 YFSETQ. V trimming: 0 bases; J trimming: 0 bases; junction bases outside the gene matches: 1. CDR3 length: 15 residues. This CDR3 is CASSLGTSDSYEQYF. The CDR3 DNA follows: TGCGCCAGCAGCTTGGGGACTAGCGACTCCTACGAGCAGTACTTC.

This chain joins TRBV6-1 and TRBJ2-5; TRBD1 agrees at 9 bases. Per the germline V gene, CDR1 is MNHNS and CDR2 is SASEGT. CDR3 length equals 14 residues. The J segment lost 5 bases and the V segment lost 5 bases, leaving 6 bases of the junction unmatched. CDR3: CASSFTGGQETQYF. The CDR3 DNA is TGTGCCAGCAGTTTTACAGGGGGCCAGGAGACCCAGTACTTC.

The CDR3 region has the DNA TGTGCCAGCAGCCGAACAGGAGGGGACATTCAGTACTTC. Translation: CASSRTGGDIQYF. The chain employs TRBV7-9 and TRBJ2-4; tentative D call: TRBD2 (6 bases). With 5 bases removed from V and 8 bases from J, the gap between germline ends came to 13 bases. Germline V gives CDR1 SEHNR, CDR2 FQNEAQ (reference sequence). The CDR3 is made up of 13 amino acids.

Concerning this clone itself: The junction and the germline gene differ at one end; a read error may be behind it. This rearrangement joins TRBV6-4 to TRBJ2-3, with 8 bases matching TRBD2. The germline V gene encodes CDR1 MRHNA and CDR2 SNTAGT. The length of the CDR3 is 16 residues. CDR3 loop: CASSYSGTSSPDTQYF. CDR3 nucleotide sequence: TGTGCCAGCAGTTACTCCGGGACTAGTAGTCCAGATACGCAGTATTTT.

This clone was counted ten times or more. This chain joins TRBV7-3 and TRBJ2-7; TRBD1 is a possible D gene (5 bases). From germline, CDR1 is SGHTA and CDR2 FQGTGA. This CDR3 is built from 13 residues. With 1 base removed from V and 4 bases from J, the gap between germline ends came to 8 bases. CDR3 sequence: CASSLIQGYEQYF. The CDR3 nucleotides are TGTGCCAGCAGCTTAATCCAGGGTTACGAGCAGTACTTC.

The chain joins TRBV30 to TRBJ2-7; D is undetermined. Looked up from germline, CDR1 is GTSNPN and CDR2 is SVGIG (reference sequence). V was pared by 5 bases and J by 3 bases, with 8 bases between. The CDR3 is 11 residues long. The CDR3 sequence is CAWALDYEQYF. CDR3 sequence (DNA): TGTGCCTGGGCTCTAGACTACGAGCAGTACTTC.

The J gene is TRBJ1-1, the V gene TRBV27; 9 bases line up with TRBD1. With 2 bases clipped from V and 1 base from J, the junction kept 2 bases outside the gene matches. The germline CDR1 and CDR2 sequences are MNHEY and SMNVEV (reference sequence). The CDR3 spans 15 residues. CDR3 nucleotide sequence: TGTGCCAGCAGTTTACCGGGACAGGGGAACACTGAAGCTTTCTTT. It yields the protein CASSLPGQGNTEAFF.

This clone has just one count. The genes are TRBV7-9 and TRBJ1-6; D is undetermined. This CDR3 has 14 residues. V lost 5 bases to trimming and J lost 6 bases, with 11 bases between them. The V gene's germline CDR1 is SEHNR and CDR2 FQNEAQ (reference sequence). CDR3 sequence: CASSPLEANSPLHF. The DNA for the CDR3 is TGTGCCAGCAGCCCGCTGGAGGCTAATTCACCCCTCCACTTT.

This clone was found a few times. The rearrangement uses TRBV28 and TRBJ1-5, with 7 bases lining up with TRBD1. Germline lookup yields CDR1 MDHEN and CDR2 SYDVKM. The junction had 7 bases not matched to a gene; V was cut back by 4 bases and J by 4 bases. The CDR3 loop spans 15 amino acids. The CDR3 loop reads CASSSGGGRNQPQHF. The CDR3, as DNA: TGTGCCAGCAGTTCGGGAGGGGGCAGGAATCAGCCCCAGCATTTT.

CDR3 protein: CASSQVHRYSSTDTQYF. CDR3 nucleotide sequence: TGCGCCAGCAGCCAAGTCCACCGGTACAGCAGCACAGATACGCAGTATTTT. The rearrangement links TRBV4-1 to TRBJ2-3, with D unclear. Per germline, CDR1 MGHRA and CDR2 YSYEKL. Deletions cut 1 base from V and 0 bases from J, with 14 bases between. This CDR3 has 17 residues.

The rearrangement links TRBV6-6 to TRBJ2-2; tentative D call: TRBD1 (6 bases). Looked up from germline, CDR1 is MNHNY and CDR2 is SVGAGI (reference sequence). V lost 6 bases and J lost 4, with 15 bases in between. This CDR3 region has 15 residues. In DNA form, the CDR3 reads TGTGCCAGCAGCCCACAGGGCTGGAGCACCGGGGAGCTGTTTTTT. It codes for CASSPQGWSTGELFF.

This chain's CDR3 is CASIEAYGNQPQHF. Written as DNA, the CDR3 is TGTGCCAGCATAGAGGCATATGGCAATCAGCCCCAGCATTTT. This chain uses TRBV6-6 with TRBJ1-5; unclear D gene. Per germline, CDR1 MNHNY and CDR2 SVGAGI (reference sequence). V was cut by 7 bases and J by 2 bases, with 12 bases left in between. This CDR3 has 14 amino acids.

The V and J genes are TRBV11-2 and TRBJ2-6, with a possible D match to TRBD1 (6 bases). V was cut by 5 bases and J by 2 bases, with 10 bases left in between. The CDR3 totals 15 residues. Germline V gene data show CDR1 as SGHAT and CDR2 as FQNNGV. The CDR3 sequence is CASSPNRAGANVLTF. The CDR3 region has the DNA TGTGCCAGCAGCCCCAACAGGGCTGGGGCCAACGTCCTGACTTTC.

V and J are TRBV4-2 and TRBJ2-2; 11 nucleotides agree with TRBD1. V trimming: 3 bases; J trimming: 6 bases; junction bases outside the gene matches: 6. Germline V lookup: CDR1 LGHNA, CDR2 YNFKEQ. The CDR3 runs to 16 residues. The CDR3 loop reads CASSQAPGQGAGELFF. The DNA for the CDR3 is TGTGCCAGCAGCCAGGCTCCGGGACAGGGGGCCGGGGAGCTGTTTTTT.

The V gene is TRBV6-1, the J gene TRBJ2-4; 14 bases are a match to TRBD2. The CDR3 is 17 residues long. Germline V gives CDR1 MNHNS, CDR2 SASEGT. The ends lost 4 bases at V and 0 bases at J; junction bases unmatched: 2. CDR3 bases: TGTGCCAGCAGTGGACTAGCGGGGGGGTTAGCCAAAAACATTCAGTACTTC. It is translated as CASSGLAGGLAKNIQYF.

The chain couples TRBV4-2 to TRBJ2-3; TRBD2 agrees at 10 bases. V lost 0 bases and J lost 2; bases outside the gene matches: 5. The V gene's germline CDR1 is LGHNA and CDR2 YNFKEQ. The CDR3 has 17 amino acids. DNA for the CDR3: TGTGCCAGCAGCCAAGATGAACTAGCGGGACACACAGATACGCAGTATTTT. Protein sequence: CASSQDELAGHTDTQYF.

This chain connects TRBV28 to TRBJ1-5; a weak D match, TRBD1 (5 bases). The V end lost 2 bases, the J end lost 7 bases, and 15 bases lay between the germline ends. Germline V CDR1 and CDR2: MDHEN, SYDVKM. This CDR3 has 15 residues. CDR3 nucleotides: TGTGCCAGCAGTTTAACAGGTAAATCGGGCCAGCCCCAGCATTTT. Translating it yields CASSLTGKSGQPQHF.